What follows describes a single TCR beta chain. Germline V gene data show CDR1 as SGHDN and CDR2 as FVKESK. V was pared by 4 bases and J by 3 bases, with 11 bases of the junction left unmatched. The CDR3 runs to 17 residues. Measured with immunoSEQ multiplex PCR; TCRdb has only the in-frame clones, and not every one. The sample has a few hundred thousand clones, 85% to 90% seen once; the top ten hold roughly 1%. The sample comes from a study of blood T cell repertoires in COVID-19. Looking at the study overall: Spain, Italy and the United States supplied samples that represented acute and convalescent COVID-19.

V and J are TRBV14 and TRBJ1-3; 8 bases align to TRBD1. The sample was PBMCs or T cells enriched from blood (not recorded which). This clonotype was sampled from a man aged 18-30 years who had recovered from COVID-19. In DNA, the CDR3 is TGTGCCAGCAGCCTCAGAGGACAGGGCTCCTTTGGAAACACCATATATTTT. Translation gives CASSLRGQGSFGNTIYF.